Below are 13 T cell receptor beta chains sequenced from a single sample in a study of vaccination and CD4 T cells after COVID-19. The Oncomine TCR Beta short-read assay was applied to DNA of cultured CD4+ T cells. Using its own MiXCR run on the PCR reads, TCRdb lists one record per CDR3 protein. Of some 9,000 distinct CDR3 sequences detected, 50% to 70% appear once; the ten largest clones hold around a third. Treatment defined: approximately 10-day PBMC culture with coronavirus spike peptide pools or control peptides (ViraFEST assay). Antigens for these TCRs are unknown. What was sequenced was CD4+ T cells from blood, cultured in vitro. These receptors originate from a human donor who had recovered from COVID-19.

The V gene is TRBV19, the J gene TRBJ2-5, with D maybe TRBD1 (6 bases). Deletions cut 4 bases from V and 1 base from J, with 13 bases between. This CDR3 contains 15 residues. Germline V gene sequence: CDR1 LNHDA, CDR2 SQIVND (reference sequence). The CDR3 region has the DNA TGTGCCAGTAGTAAGGACAGTCAAAGCCAAGAGACCCAGTACTTC. Residues: CASSKDSQSQETQYF.

This chain joins TRBV7-2 and TRBJ1-1, with 8 bases lining up with TRBD1. The CDR3 runs to 15 residues. Trimming at V came to 3 bases and at J to 1 base, leaving 4 bases not matched to a gene. Germline V gives CDR1 SGHTA, CDR2 FQGNSA. CDR3 region: CASSFAGGGNTEAFF. In nucleotides, the CDR3 is TGTGCCAGCAGCTTCGCAGGGGGCGGGAACACTGAAGCTTTCTTT. Complete variable domain (other parts from reference TRBV7-2 and TRBJ1-1): GAGVSQSPSNKVTEKGKDVELRCDPISGHTALYWYRQSLGQGLEFLIYFQGNSAPDKSGLPSDRFSAERTGGSVSTLTIQRTQQEDSAVYLCASSFAGGGNTEAFFGQGTRLTVV.

The chain carries TRBV20-1 and TRBJ2-7, with 8 bases identical to TRBD2. This CDR3 contains 13 residues. Germline V gene lookup returns CDR1 DFQATT and CDR2 SNEGSKA (reference sequence). V shed 5 bases, J shed 5 bases, and the junction held 8 bases outside the gene matches. CDR3 loop: CSAPRGGAHEQYF. The CDR3 DNA is TGCAGTGCTCCACGGGGGGGGGCCCACGAGCAGTACTTC.

The chain is built from TRBV7-3 and TRBJ2-2; 11 nucleotides line up with TRBD2. The V segment lost 5 bases and the J segment 4 bases; nucleotides outside the gene matches: 6. The CDR3 is 16 amino acids. CDR1 is SGHTA, CDR2 FQGTGA, per germline. The CDR3 DNA reads as TGTGCCAGCAGCATACTAGCGGGAGTTGGCACCGGGGAGCTGTTTTTT. Translating gives CASSILAGVGTGELFF.

This clonotype was observed a handful of times. This chain joins TRBV20-1 and TRBJ1-1; D is possibly TRBD1 (5 bases). The CDR3 has 15 residues. V shed 3 bases and J shed 3 bases, with 17 bases lying between them. Germline V gene sequence: CDR1 DFQATT, CDR2 SNEGSKA (reference sequence). The DNA of the CDR3 is TGCAGTGCTAGCCTGGCAGGGTTTGTTGACACTGAAGCTTTCTTT. This encodes CSASLAGFVDTEAFF.

The chain links TRBV19 to TRBJ1-2; D possibly corresponds to TRBD1 (6 bases). CDR1 and CDR2 from the germline V gene are LNHDA and SQIVND (reference sequence). V shed 5 bases and J shed 4 bases, with 17 bases lying between them. This CDR3 region has 15 residues. CDR3 amino acids: CASSYTRQEGYGYTF. The CDR3 DNA reads TGTGCCAGTAGTTATACCCGACAGGAAGGCTATGGCTACACCTTC.

The table lists this clonotype with a few counts. The chain couples TRBV5-1 to TRBJ1-5; 10 bases align to TRBD1. Germline values: CDR1 SGHRS, CDR2 YFSETQ. CDR3 length: 20 amino acids. Losses at the gene ends were 4 bases for V and 0 bases for J; bases not matched to a gene: 16. The DNA of the CDR3 is TGCGCCAGCAGCCGGCGCCATCACGGGACAGGGGTCAATAGCAATCAGCCCCAGCATTTT. This encodes CASSRRHHGTGVNSNQPQHF.

The J gene is TRBJ2-3, the V gene TRBV6-1; possibly TRBD1 for D (6 bases). Germline V lookup: CDR1 MNHNS, CDR2 SASEGT. The length of the CDR3 is 14 residues. V lost 2 bases to trimming and J lost 1 base, with 7 bases between them. The CDR3 DNA is TGTGCCAGCAGTGAATACAGGGGCACAGATACGCAGTATTTT. It specifies CASSEYRGTDTQYF.

The genes are TRBV6-2 or TRBV6-3 and TRBJ2-7, with 10 bases aligning to TRBD1. Germline-derived CDR1 and CDR2 are MNHEY and SVGEGT. CDR3 size: 15 residues. V dropped 5 bases and J dropped 0; count of bases not matched to a gene: 4. CDR3 in amino acids: CASSLRTGGSYEQYF. CDR3 nucleotide sequence: TGTGCCAGCAGTCTAAGGACAGGGGGCTCCTACGAGCAGTACTTC.

The rearrangement links TRBV6-4 to TRBJ1-2; 9 bases agree with TRBD1. The CDR3 is 15 amino acids. V shed 7 bases and J 2 bases; nucleotides not matched to a gene: 8. In germline, CDR1 is MRHNA, CDR2 SNTAGT. The CDR3 loop is CASISSDRGNYGYTF. Written as DNA, the CDR3 is TGTGCCAGCATCTCTTCGGACAGGGGAAACTATGGCTACACCTTC.

The genes are TRBV21-1 and TRBJ1-2; the DNA was not used to check the table's D call, TRBD1. TRBV21-1 is deemed a pseudogene. The CDR3 runs to 12 residues. CDR3 in amino acids: CATRGGDYGYTF. DNA for the CDR3: TGTGCCACCCGGGGGGGGGACTATGGCTACACCTTC.

The CDR3 here is CSASGGRATDEQFF. The CDR3 DNA reads as TGCAGTGCTAGTGGCGGGAGGGCCACTGATGAGCAGTTCTTC. The rearrangement links TRBV20-1 to TRBJ2-1, with 9 bases lining up with TRBD2. V was pared by 3 bases and J by 8 bases, with 8 bases of the junction left unmatched. Per the germline V gene, CDR1 is DFQATT and CDR2 is SNEGSKA (reference sequence). The CDR3 is 14 residues long.

The chain employs TRBV7-2 and TRBJ2-2, with D uncertain. Germline V gene data show CDR1 as SGHTA and CDR2 as FQGNSA. The ends were cut back, 2 bases at V and 3 bases at J, with 10 bases in the middle. The length of the CDR3 is 15 residues. CDR3 coding DNA: TGTGCCAGCAGCTTATCGGGCAGTGACACCGGGGAGCTGTTTTTT. Amino acids: CASSLSGSDTGELFF.